This T cell receptor beta chain was identified in a study of T-cell memory formation after mild COVID-19. Study as a whole: The study found TCR clusters largely donor specific. Study-level points and caveats: CD4/CD8 balance held among clones contracting day 15 to 85, and later expanders leaned CD4+.

TCRdb independently ran MiXCR on the 5' RACE reads; one entry per CDR3 protein. The table includes a few hundred thousand distinct CDR3 sequences, just under 20% detected once. CDR1 LNHNV and CDR2 YYDKDF come from the germline V gene (reference sequence). The J segment lost 1 base and the V segment lost 2 bases, leaving 9 bases of the junction unmatched. The CDR3 runs to 17 residues. This clonotype was recorded a few times. What it recognizes is unknown. Sequencing used PBMCs or a T cell subset sorted from them (not recorded which). The chain combines TRBV15 with TRBJ1-1, with 8 bases aligning to TRBD1. The TCR was taken from a young man who had mild COVID-19 (a few samples of this study predate the infection). Cell type and time point are not known. The CDR3 region has the DNA TGTGCCACCAGCAGACCCGGGACAGGAATCTGGAACACTGAAGCTTTCTTT. This translates into CATSRPGTGIWNTEAFF.